What follows is one T cell receptor beta chain and its context. Assay used: immunoSEQ multiplex PCR; TCRdb lists only in-frame clones, some missing. The sample shows roughly 220,000 clones, less than 90% of them seen only once. The germline CDR1 and CDR2 sequences are SGHKS and YYEKEE (reference sequence). The CDR3 runs 15 residues. V was cut by 1 base and J by 7 bases, with 18 bases left in between. This specimen belongs to a study of blood T cell repertoires in COVID-19. The wider study: In each case, the material was cDNA or gDNA derived from T cells, B-cell-depleted T cells, or PBMCs.

The receptor was derived from a woman aged 55-70 years who had recovered from COVID-19. The genes are TRBV5-5 and TRBJ2-7; D perhaps matches TRBD1 (5 bases). What was sequenced was peripheral blood. The CDR3 DNA sequence: TGTGCCAGCAGCTTGAGGTTCCAGGGTTTGGGGGAGCAGTACTTC. It yields the protein CASSLRFQGLGEQYF.